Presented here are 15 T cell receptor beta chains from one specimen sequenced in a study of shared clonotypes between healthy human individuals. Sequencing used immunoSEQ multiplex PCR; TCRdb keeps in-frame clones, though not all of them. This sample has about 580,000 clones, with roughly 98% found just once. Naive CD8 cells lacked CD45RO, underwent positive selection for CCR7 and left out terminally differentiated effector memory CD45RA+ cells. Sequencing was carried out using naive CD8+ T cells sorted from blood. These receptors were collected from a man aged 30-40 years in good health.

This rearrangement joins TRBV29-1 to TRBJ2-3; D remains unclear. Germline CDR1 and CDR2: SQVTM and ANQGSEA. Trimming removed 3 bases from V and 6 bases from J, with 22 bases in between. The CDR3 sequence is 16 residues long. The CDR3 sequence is CSVDLWAPSTVDTQYF. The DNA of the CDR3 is TGCAGCGTTGATTTATGGGCCCCCTCTACTGTGGATACGCAGTATTTT.

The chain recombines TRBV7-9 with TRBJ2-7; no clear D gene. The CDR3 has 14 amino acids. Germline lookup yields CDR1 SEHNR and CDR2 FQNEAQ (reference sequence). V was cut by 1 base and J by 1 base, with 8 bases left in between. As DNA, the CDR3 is TGTGCCAGCAGCTTAGTTTTGGGGTCCTACGAGCAGTACTTC. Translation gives CASSLVLGSYEQYF.

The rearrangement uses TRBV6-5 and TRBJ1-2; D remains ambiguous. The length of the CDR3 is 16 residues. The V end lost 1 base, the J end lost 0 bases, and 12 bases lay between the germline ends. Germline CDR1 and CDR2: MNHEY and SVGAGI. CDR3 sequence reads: CASSYFGSSANYGYTF. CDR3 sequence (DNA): TGTGCCAGCAGTTACTTCGGGTCCAGCGCTAACTATGGCTACACCTTC.

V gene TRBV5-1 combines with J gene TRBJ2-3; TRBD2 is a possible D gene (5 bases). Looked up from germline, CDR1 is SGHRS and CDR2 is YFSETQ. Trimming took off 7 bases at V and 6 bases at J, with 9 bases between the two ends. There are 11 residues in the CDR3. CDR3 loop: CASGGADTQYF. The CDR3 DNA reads TGCGCCAGCGGAGGAGCGGATACGCAGTATTTT.

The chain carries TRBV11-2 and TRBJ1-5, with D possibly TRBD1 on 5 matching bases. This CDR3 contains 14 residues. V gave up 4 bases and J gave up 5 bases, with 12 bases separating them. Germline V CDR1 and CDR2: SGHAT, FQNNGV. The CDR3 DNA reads TGTGCCAGCAGCTACGGGAGGGGACATCAGCCCCAGCATTTT. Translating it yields CASSYGRGHQPQHF. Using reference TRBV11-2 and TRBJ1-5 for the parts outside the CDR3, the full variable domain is EAGVAQSPRYKIIEKRQSVAFWCNPISGHATLYWYQQILGQGPKLLIQFQNNGVVDDSQLPKDRFSAERLKGVDSTLKIQPAKLEDSAVYLCASSYGRGHQPQHFGDGTRLSIL.

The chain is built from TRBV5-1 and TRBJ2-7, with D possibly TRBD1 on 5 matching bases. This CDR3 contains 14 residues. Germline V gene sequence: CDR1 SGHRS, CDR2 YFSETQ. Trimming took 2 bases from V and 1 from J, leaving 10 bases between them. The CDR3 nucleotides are TGCGCCAGCAGCTTAGTCGGACAATCCTACGAGCAGTACTTC. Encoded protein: CASSLVGQSYEQYF.

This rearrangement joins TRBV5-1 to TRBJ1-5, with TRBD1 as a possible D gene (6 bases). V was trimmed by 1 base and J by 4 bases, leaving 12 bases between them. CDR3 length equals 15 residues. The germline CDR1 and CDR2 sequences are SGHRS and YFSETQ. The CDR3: CASSLSGQTNQPQHF. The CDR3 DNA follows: TGCGCCAGCAGCTTGTCGGGACAAACTAATCAGCCCCAGCATTTT.

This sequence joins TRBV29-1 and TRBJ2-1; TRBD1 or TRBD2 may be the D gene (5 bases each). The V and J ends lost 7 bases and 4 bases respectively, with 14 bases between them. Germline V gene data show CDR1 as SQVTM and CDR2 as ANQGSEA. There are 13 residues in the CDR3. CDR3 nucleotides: TGCAGCGCCCTAAGTGGGACGTACAATGAGCAGTTCTTC. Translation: CSALSGTYNEQFF.

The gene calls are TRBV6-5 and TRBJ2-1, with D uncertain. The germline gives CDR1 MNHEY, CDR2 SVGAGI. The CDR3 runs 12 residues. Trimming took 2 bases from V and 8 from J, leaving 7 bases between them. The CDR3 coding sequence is TGTGCCAGCAGTTACGGCGAGGATGAGCAGTTCTTC. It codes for CASSYGEDEQFF.

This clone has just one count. The CDR3 reads CASSEGPGNTIYF. The DNA of the CDR3 is TGCGCCAGCAGTGAAGGGCCTGGAAACACCATATATTTT. The chain has TRBV10-2 and TRBJ1-3; D not certain. The germline V gene has CDR1 WSHSY and CDR2 SAAADI. The CDR3 has 13 residues. V was clipped by 3 bases and J by 2 bases, with 5 bases between them.

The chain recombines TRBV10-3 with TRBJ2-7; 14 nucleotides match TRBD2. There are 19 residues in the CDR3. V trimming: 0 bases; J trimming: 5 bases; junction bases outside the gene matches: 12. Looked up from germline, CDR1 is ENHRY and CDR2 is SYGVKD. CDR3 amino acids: CAISESRGLAGVPSHEQYF. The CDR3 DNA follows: TGTGCCATCAGTGAGTCGAGGGGACTAGCGGGAGTCCCCAGCCACGAGCAGTACTTC.

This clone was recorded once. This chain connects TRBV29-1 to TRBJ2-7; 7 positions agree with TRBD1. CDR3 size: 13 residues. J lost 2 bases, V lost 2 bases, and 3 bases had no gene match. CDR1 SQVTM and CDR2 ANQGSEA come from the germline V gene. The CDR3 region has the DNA TGCAGCGTTGAAACCGGGACAGCCTACGAGCAGTACTTC. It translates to CSVETGTAYEQYF.

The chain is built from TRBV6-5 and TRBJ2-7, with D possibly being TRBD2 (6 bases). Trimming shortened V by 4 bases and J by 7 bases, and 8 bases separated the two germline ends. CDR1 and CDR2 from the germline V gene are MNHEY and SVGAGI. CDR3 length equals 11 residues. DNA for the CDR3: TGTGCCAGCAGTTTTCGGGGGGAGCAGTACTTC. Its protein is CASSFRGEQYF.

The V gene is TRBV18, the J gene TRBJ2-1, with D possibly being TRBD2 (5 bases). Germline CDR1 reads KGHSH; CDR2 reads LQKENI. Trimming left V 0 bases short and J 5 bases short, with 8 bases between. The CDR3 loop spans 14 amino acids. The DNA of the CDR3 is TGTGCCAGCTCACCACCTGACGGGAACAATGAGCAGTTCTTC. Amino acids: CASSPPDGNNEQFF.

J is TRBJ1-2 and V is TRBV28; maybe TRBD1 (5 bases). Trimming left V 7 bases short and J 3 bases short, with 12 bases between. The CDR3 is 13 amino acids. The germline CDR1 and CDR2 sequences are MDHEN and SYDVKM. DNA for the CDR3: TGTGCCAGCACCGGGGGACGGGACTATGGCTACACCTTC. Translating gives CASTGGRDYGYTF.